This T cell receptor (beta chain) was identified in a study of blood T cell repertoires in COVID-19. Turning to the study itself: There were acute and convalescent COVID-19 samples, and they came from the United States, Italy and Spain. T cells, B-cell-depleted T cells, or PBMCs provided the cDNA or gDNA that served as material.

V was clipped by 2 bases and J by 7 bases; unmatched bases: 7. Germline V lookup: CDR1 LGHDT, CDR2 YNNKEL (reference sequence). The CDR3 totals 14 residues. This clone was counted a few times. Methods used by the authors: Reference gene primer amplification yielded estimated nucleated cell counts. Here immunoSEQ multiplex PCR was the method, and the copy in TCRdb shows in-frame clones only, minus some. The V and J calls and clone size were taken over from that table, and D and trimming were inferred from the DNA. The sample has about 310,000 clones, around nine tenths seen once. The chain has TRBV3-1 (or the pseudogene TRBV3-2) and TRBJ1-2, with TRBD1 matching over 7 bases. The source is a man in his forties or fifties with active or convalescent COVID-19. The sequenced sample consisted of peripheral blood. The CDR3 region has the DNA TGTGCCAGCAGCCAAAGACAGGGTCACGTTGGCTACACCTTC. Amino acids: CASSQRQGHVGYTF.